The 16 T cell receptor beta chains given below trace back to one sample, sequenced in a study of shared clonotypes between healthy human individuals. Sequenced by immunoSEQ multiplex PCR; TCRdb stores in-frame clones only, minus some. The data show 550,000 to 750,000 clones, roughly 95% seen once. Naive CD8 isolation took CD45RO-negative cells positively selected for CCR7 and excluded terminally differentiated effector memory CD45RA+ cells. The material sequenced was naive CD8+ T cells sorted from blood. The receptors shown here come from a woman in her twenties or thirties in good health.

This sequence joins TRBV7-9 and TRBJ2-6; 10 bases align to TRBD1. J was trimmed by 2 bases and V by 1 base; bases with no gene match: 2. From germline, CDR1 is SEHNR and CDR2 FQNEAQ (reference sequence). This CDR3 comprises 17 residues. This chain's CDR3 is CASSLGDRGTGANVLTF. As DNA, the CDR3 is TGTGCCAGCAGCTTAGGGGACAGGGGAACTGGGGCCAACGTCCTGACTTTC.

The V gene is TRBV28, the J gene TRBJ2-3; 11 bases match TRBD1. The CDR3 sequence is 15 residues long. The germline V gene has CDR1 MDHEN and CDR2 SYDVKM. Germline trimming cut 2 bases from V and 6 bases from J; bases unmatched to any gene: 4. CDR3 DNA sequence: TGTGCCAGCAGTTTAGAGGGACAGGGGGATGATACGCAGTATTTT. It yields the protein CASSLEGQGDDTQYF. The full variable domain, in which reference TRBV28 and TRBJ2-3 provide the parts outside the CDR3, is DVKVTQSSRYLVKRTGEKVFLECVQDMDHENMFWYRQDPGLGLRLIYFSYDVKMKEKGDIPEGYSVSREKKERFSLILESASTNQTSMYLCASSLEGQGDDTQYFGPGTRLTVL.

This rearrangement joins TRBV6-1 to TRBJ1-1, with D hard to call. V shed 8 bases and J shed 5 bases, with 21 bases lying between them. The CDR3 covers 15 residues. Germline V gene lookup returns CDR1 MNHNS and CDR2 SASEGT. CDR3 nucleotides: TGTGCCAGCCAATGGGAGTTGGGATGGTCAACTGAAGCTTTCTTT. It yields the protein CASQWELGWSTEAFF.

In DNA form, the CDR3 reads TGTGCCAGTAGAAAGCGGGCGTCCTACAATGAGCAGTTCTTC. This gives the protein CASRKRASYNEQFF. J is TRBJ2-1 and V is TRBV19; possibly TRBD2 for D (6 bases). Germline V gene data show CDR1 as LNHDA and CDR2 as SQIVND (reference sequence). V was trimmed by 6 bases and J by 1 base, leaving 10 bases between them. CDR3 length: 14 residues.

V and J are TRBV27 and TRBJ2-7; a weak D match, TRBD2 (5 bases). The CDR3 sequence is 14 residues long. V was pared by 5 bases and J by 0 bases, with 11 bases between. Germline CDR1 MNHEY, CDR2 SMNVEV (reference sequence). DNA of the CDR3: TGTGCCAGCAGTCACTTCGGGGTCTCCTACGAGCAGTACTTC. It translates to CASSHFGVSYEQYF.

V and J are TRBV15 and TRBJ2-1; TRBD2 agrees at 11 bases. The germline CDR1 and CDR2 sequences are LNHNV and YYDKDF (reference sequence). V lost 5 bases to trimming and J lost 8 bases; unmatched junction nucleotides: 8. This CDR3 is 15 amino acids long. CDR3 in amino acids: CATSVGTSGTDEQFF. In DNA, the CDR3 is TGTGCCACCAGCGTCGGGACTAGCGGAACCGATGAGCAGTTCTTC.

The chain uses TRBV7-9 and TRBJ1-5; possible D gene TRBD1, 5 bases. The length of the CDR3 is 16 residues. Trimming took off 5 bases at V and 8 bases at J, with 22 bases between the two ends. From germline, CDR1 is SEHNR and CDR2 FQNEAQ (reference sequence). The CDR3 here is CASSPGRDGPGEPQHF. CDR3 nucleotides: TGTGCCAGCAGCCCAGGACGGGACGGCCCGGGGGAGCCCCAGCATTTT.

The rearrangement uses TRBV6-5 and TRBJ2-1; 10 nucleotides line up with TRBD2. Germline V gives CDR1 MNHEY, CDR2 SVGAGI. The CDR3 is 14 amino acids. V trimming: 5 bases; J trimming: 5 bases; junction bases outside the gene matches: 3. As DNA, the CDR3 is TGTGCCAGCAGTCCGGGACTAGCGAACAATGAGCAGTTCTTC. Encoded protein: CASSPGLANNEQFF.

The V gene is TRBV5-1, the J gene TRBJ2-5, with unresolved D. With 3 bases removed from V and 1 base from J, the gap between germline ends came to 7 bases. In germline, CDR1 is SGHRS, CDR2 YFSETQ. CDR3 length: 13 residues. The CDR3 sequence is CASSSGLQETQYF. The DNA for the CDR3 is TGCGCCAGCAGCTCGGGCCTCCAAGAGACCCAGTACTTC.

The chain carries TRBV27 and TRBJ1-1; D gene ambiguous. Trimming took off 6 bases at V and 5 bases at J, with 16 bases between the two ends. The CDR3 loop spans 14 amino acids. CDR1 and CDR2 (germline): MNHEY, SMNVEV (reference sequence). The CDR3 DNA sequence: TGTGCCAGCAGCCTTCAGACTGGAGGGACTGAAGCTTTCTTT. Protein sequence: CASSLQTGGTEAFF.

The J gene is TRBJ2-1, the V gene TRBV10-1, with D possibly TRBD2 on 5 matching bases. The length of the CDR3 is 15 residues. Germline loops: CDR1 WNHNN, CDR2 SYGVQD (reference sequence). V lost 1 base and J lost 5, with 12 bases in between. The chain's CDR3 is CASSEYGLLNNEQFF. CDR3 DNA: TGCGCCAGCAGTGAGTACGGACTCTTAAACAATGAGCAGTTCTTC.

The sample holds one count of this clone. The gene calls are TRBV11-2 and TRBJ1-1; D is possibly TRBD1 (5 bases). The germline V and J ends were trimmed by 1 base and 3 bases, with 21 bases remaining between them. This CDR3 is 18 amino acids long. Germline CDR1 SGHAT, CDR2 FQNNGV. The CDR3 spells CASSLVFGGKGTYTEAFF. CDR3 bases: TGTGCCAGCAGCTTAGTCTTTGGGGGAAAAGGGACTTACACTGAAGCTTTCTTT.

CDR3 sequence (DNA): TGTGCCAGCAGCGTAGGAGGGGGCGACGGCTACACCTTC. Its protein is CASSVGGGDGYTF. The chain couples TRBV9 to TRBJ1-2; 7 nucleotides match TRBD1. The V gene end was trimmed by 0 bases and the J gene end by 8 bases; junction bases not matched to a gene: 4. From germline, CDR1 is SGDLS and CDR2 YYNGEE. The CDR3 extends over 13 amino acids.

This rearrangement joins TRBV19 to TRBJ2-3, with D tentatively TRBD1 or TRBD2 (6 bases each). Per the germline V gene, CDR1 is LNHDA and CDR2 is SQIVND (reference sequence). The CDR3 totals 14 residues. Between the trimmed V and J ends, which lost 1 base and 4 bases, there was a span of 9 bases. DNA of the CDR3: TGTGCCAGTAGTATAGTCGGGGGCCCAGATACGCAGTATTTT. This encodes CASSIVGGPDTQYF. Full variable domain (rest looked up from reference TRBV19 and TRBJ2-3): DGGITQSPKYLFRKEGQNVTLSCEQNLNHDAMYWYRQDPGQGLRLIYYSQIVNDFQKGDIAEGYSVSREKKESFPLTVTSAQKNPTAFYLCASSIVGGPDTQYFGPGTRLTVL.

The rearrangement links TRBV5-1 to TRBJ2-7, with D tentatively TRBD1 or TRBD2 (5 bases each). CDR1 is SGHRS, CDR2 YFSETQ, per germline. Trimming removed 4 bases from V and 2 bases from J, with 13 bases in between. The CDR3 covers 14 residues. The CDR3 loop is CASSQTGRAYEQYF. CDR3 bases: TGCGCCAGCAGCCAAACGGGGCGAGCCTACGAGCAGTACTTC.

This chain connects TRBV4-2 to TRBJ2-7; unclear D gene. Germline V gene sequence: CDR1 LGHNA, CDR2 YNFKEQ. V was cut by 0 bases and J by 5 bases, with 14 bases left in between. The CDR3 covers 15 residues. The CDR3 region has the DNA TGTGCCAGCAGCCAAGATTTGACCATCGGCAACGAGCAGTACTTC. Translated: CASSQDLTIGNEQYF.